The 8 T cell receptor beta chains in this list originate from one sample, sequenced in a study of blood T cell repertoires in COVID-19. Using immunoSEQ multiplex PCR, the repertoire was profiled, and TCRdb retains in-frame clones only, with some absent. This table has a few hundred thousand clones, nearly 90% appearing once. Sequencing input: peripheral blood. The receptor set was obtained from a woman aged 25 to 39 with COVID-19, enrolled during active disease.

This clone showed up just once. The gene calls are TRBV6-5 and TRBJ1-2; no reliable D call. Germline V gene sequence: CDR1 MNHEY, CDR2 SVGAGI. V was shortened by 10 bases and J by 7 bases, with 16 bases between the two germline ends. The CDR3 is 12 amino acids. CDR3 bases: TGTGCCACCCAGATCGGGAGCTTTGGCTACACCTTC. It translates to CATQIGSFGYTF.

V is TRBV18 and J is TRBJ2-3; D is possibly TRBD2 (5 bases). Germline CDR1 KGHSH, CDR2 LQKENI. There are 14 residues in the CDR3. CDR3 sequence: CAARAGLSTDTQYF. DNA of the CDR3: TGTGCAGCCCGGGCGGGTCTGAGCACAGATACGCAGTATTTT.

The chain links TRBV15 to TRBJ1-3, with D possibly TRBD1 on 5 matching bases. The germline V gene encodes CDR1 LNHNV and CDR2 YYDKDF (reference sequence). Trimming shortened V by 3 bases and J by 1 base, and 13 bases separated the two germline ends. CDR3 length equals 16 residues. CDR3: CATSRGWGSSGNTIYF. In DNA, the CDR3 is TGTGCCACCAGCAGGGGTTGGGGCTCTTCTGGAAACACCATATATTTT.

V usage is TRBV19 and J usage is TRBJ2-7, with 14 bases fitting TRBD2. This CDR3 spans 15 amino acids. V shed 7 bases and J 5 bases; nucleotides not matched to a gene: 7. Germline V lookup: CDR1 LNHDA, CDR2 SQIVND (reference sequence). The CDR3 reads CASTLTSGGADEQYF. Here the CDR3 DNA reads TGTGCCAGTACCTTGACTAGCGGGGGGGCCGACGAGCAGTACTTC.

A note on this clone: One junction end does not reproduce the germline sequence, and a read error may be involved. This sequence joins TRBV7-9 and TRBJ1-2; D ambiguous. Per germline, CDR1 SEHNR and CDR2 FQNEAQ (reference sequence). The CDR3 totals 15 residues. In DNA, the CDR3 is TGTGCCAGCAGCCTAGCCAGGAAAATCACCTATGGCTACACCTTC. Its protein is CASSLARKITYGYTF.

The rearrangement links TRBV6-6 to TRBJ2-7, with TRBD2 matching 10 bases. V was pared by 5 bases and J by 6 bases, with 13 bases of the junction left unmatched. Germline lookup yields CDR1 MNHNY and CDR2 SVGAGI (reference sequence). This CDR3 comprises 16 residues. The CDR3 DNA sequence: TGTGCCAGCAGTAACCCGCCTGAGCCTAGCGGGGGCGAGCAGTACTTC. Amino acid sequence: CASSNPPEPSGGEQYF.

The chain couples TRBV7-6 to TRBJ2-2, with 9 bases matching TRBD1. The CDR3 runs 17 residues. Germline loops: CDR1 SGHVS, CDR2 FNYEAQ. The J segment lost 1 base and the V segment lost 1 base, leaving 4 bases of the junction unmatched. The CDR3 DNA sequence: TGTGCCAGCAGCTTAGACGTGGGACAGGGGAACACCGGGGAGCTGTTTTTT. It yields the protein CASSLDVGQGNTGELFF. The whole variable domain, filled in from reference TRBV7-6 and TRBJ2-2, reads GAGVSQSPRYKVTKRGQDVALRCDPISGHVSLYWYRQALGQGPEFLTYFNYEAQQDKSGLPNDRFSAERPEGSISTLTIQRTEQRDSAMYRCASSLDVGQGNTGELFFGEGSRLTVL.

This chain uses TRBV4-1 with TRBJ1-2; TRBD1 matches 8 bases. V gave up 0 bases and J gave up 3 bases; unmatched junction bases: 3. Germline V lookup: CDR1 MGHRA, CDR2 YSYEKL. The CDR3 loop spans 15 amino acids. CDR3 nucleotides: TGCGCCAGCAGCCAAGATACAGGGGGTTACTATGGCTACACCTTC. It codes for CASSQDTGGYYGYTF.